A selection of T cell receptor beta chains follows, all from one sample in a study of T cell changes during pregnancy in multiple sclerosis. Sequenced by immunoSEQ multiplex PCR; TCRdb stores in-frame clones only, minus some. Found here are 50,000 to 75,000 clones, around 91% of them singletons; the top ten hold 2% to 2.5%. Specimen: peripheral blood, collected in the third trimester of pregnancy. These receptors came from a female donor in good health, enrolled as a control in a pregnancy study. The CDR3 runs from the conserved cysteine through the conserved F or W. A D gene is named only where the DNA matches it firmly. Clone sizes are given selectively: once, few, many, or a class where the clone is expanded.

J | V | D | size | CDR3 | DNA
TRBJ1-1 | TRBV30 | TRBD1 | few | CAWEGDSTEAFF | TGTGCCTGGGAGGGGGACAGCACTGAAGCTTTCTTT
TRBJ2-1 | TRBV19 | TRBD2 | NA | CASSGTSGRFSYNEQFF | TGTGCCAGTAGCGGGACTAGCGGGAGATTTTCCTACAATGAGCAGTTCTTC
TRBJ2-7 | TRBV9 | NA | NA | CASSVGQSYEQYF | TGTGCCAGCAGCGTAGGACAGTCCTACGAGCAGTACTTC
TRBJ2-6 | TRBV28 | NA | NA | CASMPGSSGANVLTF | TGTGCCAGCATGCCAGGGTCATCAGGGGCCAACGTCCTGACTTTC
TRBJ1-5 | TRBV18 | NA | NA | CASSPRAAANSNQPQHF | TGTGCCAGCTCACCACGCGCCGCGGCTAATAGCAATCAGCCCCAGCATTTT
TRBJ2-4 | TRBV7-2 | NA | NA | CASSLDPRGNIQYF | TGTGCCAGCAGCTTAGACCCCAGGGGTAACATTCAGTACTTC
TRBJ1-2 | TRBV4-1 | TRBD1 | NA | CASSRTGGIYGYTF | TGCGCCAGCAGCCGTACAGGGGGCATCTATGGCTACACCTTC
TRBJ2-3 | TRBV7-9 | NA | NA | CASSPQAFTQYF | TGTGCCAGCAGCCCCCAGGCGTTTACGCAGTATTTT
TRBJ1-1 | TRBV6-1 | TRBD1 | few | CASSPKRQGGEAFF | TGTGCCAGCAGCCCAAAGCGACAGGGCGGTGAAGCTTTCTTT
TRBJ2-7 | TRBV6-1 | NA | NA | CATWDTSYEQYF | TGTGCCACCTGGGACACGTCCTACGAGCAGTACTTC
TRBJ1-5 | TRBV7-2 | TRBD1 | NA | CASSSGTANQPQHF | TGTGCCAGCAGCTCCGGGACAGCAAATCAGCCCCAGCATTTT
TRBJ2-5 | TRBV30 | NA | once | CAWSGGGWYQETQYF | TGTGCCTGGAGCGGGGGTGGGTGGTACCAAGAGACCCAGTACTTC
TRBJ2-5 | TRBV7-7 | TRBD1 | NA | CASSLEDRGQETQYF | TGTGCTAGCAGCTTAGAGGACAGGGGGCAAGAGACCCAGTACTTC
TRBJ1-2 | TRBV10-3 | TRBD1 | NA | CAISGGQRLSNYGYTF | TGTGCCATCAGTGGGGGACAGAGACTGTCTAACTATGGCTACACCTTC
TRBJ2-3 | TRBV10-1 | TRBD2 | NA | CASSPGLAGTDTQYF | TGCGCCAGCAGTCCGGGACTAGCGGGCACAGATACGCAGTATTTT
TRBJ1-5 | TRBV19 | NA | NA | CASSLDMGQPQHF | TGTGCCAGTAGTCTCGACATGGGCCAGCCCCAGCATTTT
TRBJ1-5 | TRBV9 | NA | NA | CASSRTGQSSNQPQHF | TGTGCCAGCAGCCGAACTGGACAGTCTAGCAATCAGCCCCAGCATTTT
TRBJ1-1 | TRBV11-1 | NA | NA | CASTPKDRGTEAFF | TGTGCCAGCACCCCGAAGGACAGAGGAACTGAAGCTTTCTTT
TRBJ2-5 | TRBV6-5 | TRBD2 | once | CASRAPGGPGETQYF | TGTGCCAGCAGGGCTCCGGGGGGGCCAGGGGAGACCCAGTACTTC